This T cell receptor (beta chain) comes out of a study of shared clonotypes between healthy human individuals. In the study overall: Per-donor plates numbered three CD4 naive, three CD4 memory, two CD8 naive and one CD8 memory.

The CDR3 is 15 residues long. The germline gives CDR1 MNHEY, CDR2 SVGAGI. V lost 2 bases and J lost 2, with 12 bases in between. Naive-designated CD8 cells lacked CD45RO, were positively enriched for CCR7, and omitted terminally differentiated effector memory CD45RA+ cells. A word on this clone: Its specificity is unknown.

Findings and caveats of the study: Sorted-subset sequencing was shown by rarefaction to be incomplete despite large depth. On the whole, naive subsets had larger estimated richness than memory subsets had.

Repertoires were generated with immunoSEQ multiplex PCR, while TCRdb's copy carries only in-frame clones and drops some. The profile shows over 2,000,000 clones, 93% of them singletons. The material sequenced was naive CD8+ T cells from PBMCs. The V and J genes are TRBV6-5 and TRBJ1-1, with a possible D match to TRBD1 (5 bases). The sequence was collected from a man between 18 and 29 years old in good health. Some clones in this sample may be carry-over from other donors' samples. The CDR3: CASSYGGNLNTEAFF. The CDR3 bases are TGTGCCAGCAGTTACGGGGGGAACCTTAACACTGAAGCTTTCTTT.